This T cell receptor beta chain was identified during a study of vaccination and CD4 T cells after COVID-19. Looking at the study overall: Cells were stimulated with overlapping spike peptide pools from SARS-CoV-2, HCoV-NL63, HCoV-OC43 and HCoV-229E.

From germline, CDR1 is SGHTA and CDR2 FQGNSA. The V end was cut by 0 bases, the J end by 4 bases, with 10 bases between. The CDR3 is 15 amino acids. A note on this clonotype: As yet, its antigen is unknown.

Treatment indicated: approximately 11-day PBMC culture with coronavirus spike peptide pools or control peptides (ViraFEST assay). Sequencing of DNA taken from cultured CD4+ T cells relied on the Oncomine TCR Beta short-read assay. MiXCR, applied by TCRdb to the PCR reads, yields one record per CDR3 protein. The table lists roughly 10,000 distinct CDR3 sequences, approximately 40% of them singletons. The clonotype comes from a human donor who had recovered from COVID-19. This chain joins TRBV7-2 and TRBJ2-1, with D maybe TRBD2 (5 bases). The sequencing sample was made of CD4+ T cells from blood, cultured in vitro. CDR3 region: CASSLAGSAYNEQFF. The CDR3 DNA reads as TGTGCCAGCAGCTTAGCCGGTAGCGCGTACAATGAGCAGTTCTTC.